The sequence of this T cell receptor (beta chain) was determined in a study of T cells after yellow fever vaccination. V lost 3 bases and J lost 0, with 8 bases in between. This CDR3 region has 13 residues. The germline V gene has CDR1 DFQATT and CDR2 SNEGSKA (reference sequence). This clonotype was recorded at least ten times. TCRdb re-called the 5' RACE reads through MiXCR, storing one row per CDR3 protein. The sample lists a few hundred thousand distinct CDR3 sequences, about an eighth occurring once. This sequence was found in a man aged 30-40 years who received the YFV17D yellow fever vaccine. This specimen consisted of CD4+ T cells sorted from PBMCs, obtained 45 days after the yellow fever booster vaccination. The chain is built from TRBV20-1 and TRBJ1-1; D remains ambiguous. The CDR3: CSARGRVNTEAFF. CDR3 bases: TGCAGTGCTAGGGGAAGGGTGAACACTGAAGCTTTCTTT.